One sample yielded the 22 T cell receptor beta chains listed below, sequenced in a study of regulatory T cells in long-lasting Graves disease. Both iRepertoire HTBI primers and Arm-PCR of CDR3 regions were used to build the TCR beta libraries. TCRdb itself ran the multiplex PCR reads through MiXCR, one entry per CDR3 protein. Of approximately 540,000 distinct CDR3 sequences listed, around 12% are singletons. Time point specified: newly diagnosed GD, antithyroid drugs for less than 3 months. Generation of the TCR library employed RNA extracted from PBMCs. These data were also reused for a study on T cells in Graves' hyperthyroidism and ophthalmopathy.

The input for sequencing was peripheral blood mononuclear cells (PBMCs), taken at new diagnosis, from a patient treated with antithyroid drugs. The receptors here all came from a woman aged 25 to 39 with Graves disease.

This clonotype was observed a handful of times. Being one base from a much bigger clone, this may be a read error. In nucleotides, the CDR3 is TGTGCCAGCAGCTTAGCCGGGGGCAGGCTTGAAGCTTTCTTT. It specifies CASSLAGGRLEAFF. The chain uses TRBV7-9 and TRBJ1-1, with a possible D match to TRBD1 (6 bases). Germline CDR1 is SEHNR and CDR2 is FQNEAQ (reference sequence). The CDR3 loop spans 14 amino acids. Trimming cost V 0 bases and J 7 bases, with 12 bases left between them.

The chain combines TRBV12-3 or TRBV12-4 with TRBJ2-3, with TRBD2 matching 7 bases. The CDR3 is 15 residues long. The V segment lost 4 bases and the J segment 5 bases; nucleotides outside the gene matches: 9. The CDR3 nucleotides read TGTGCCAGCAGTTCCGTTAAGCGGGAACTAGATACGCAGTATTTT. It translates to CASSSVKRELDTQYF.

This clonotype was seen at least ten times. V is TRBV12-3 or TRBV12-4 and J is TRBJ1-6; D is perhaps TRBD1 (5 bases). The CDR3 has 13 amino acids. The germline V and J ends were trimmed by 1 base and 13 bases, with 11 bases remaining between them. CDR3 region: CASSLVVGGPLHF. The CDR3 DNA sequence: TGTGCCAGCAGTTTAGTTGTGGGGGGGCCCCTCCACTTT.

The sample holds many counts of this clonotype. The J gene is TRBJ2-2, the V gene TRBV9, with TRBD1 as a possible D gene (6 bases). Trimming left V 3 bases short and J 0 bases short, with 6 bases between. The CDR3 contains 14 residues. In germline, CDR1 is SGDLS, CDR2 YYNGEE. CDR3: CASSEGANTGELFF. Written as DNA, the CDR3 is TGTGCCAGCAGCGAGGGGGCGAACACCGGGGAGCTGTTTTTT.

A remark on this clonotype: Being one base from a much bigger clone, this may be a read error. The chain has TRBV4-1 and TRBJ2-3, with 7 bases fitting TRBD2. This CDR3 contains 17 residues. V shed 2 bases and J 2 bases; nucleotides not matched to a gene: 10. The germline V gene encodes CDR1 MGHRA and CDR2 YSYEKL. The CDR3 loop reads CASSQYLSSGLTDTQYF. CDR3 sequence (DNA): TGCGCCAGCAGCCAATATCTGTCTAGCGGCCTCACAGATACGCAGTATTTT.

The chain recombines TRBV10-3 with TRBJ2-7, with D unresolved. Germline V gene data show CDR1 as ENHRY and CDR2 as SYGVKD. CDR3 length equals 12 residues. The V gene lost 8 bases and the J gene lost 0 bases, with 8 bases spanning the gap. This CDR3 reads CAISDTSYEQYF. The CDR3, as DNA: TGTGCCATCTCAGACACCTCCTACGAGCAGTACTTC.

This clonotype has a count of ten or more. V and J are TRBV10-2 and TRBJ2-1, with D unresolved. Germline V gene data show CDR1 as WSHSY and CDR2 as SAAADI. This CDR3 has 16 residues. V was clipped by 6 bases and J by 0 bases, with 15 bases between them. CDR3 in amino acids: CASRTGSGVSYNEQFF. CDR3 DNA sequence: TGCGCCAGCAGGACTGGGTCCGGAGTCTCCTACAATGAGCAGTTCTTC.

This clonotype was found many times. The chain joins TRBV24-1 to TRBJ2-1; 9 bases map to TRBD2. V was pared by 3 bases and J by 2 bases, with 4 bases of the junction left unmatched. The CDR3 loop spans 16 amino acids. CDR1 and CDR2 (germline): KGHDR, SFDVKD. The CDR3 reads CATSDPLAGPYNEQFF. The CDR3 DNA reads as TGTGCCACCAGTGATCCTCTAGCGGGACCCTACAATGAGCAGTTCTTC.

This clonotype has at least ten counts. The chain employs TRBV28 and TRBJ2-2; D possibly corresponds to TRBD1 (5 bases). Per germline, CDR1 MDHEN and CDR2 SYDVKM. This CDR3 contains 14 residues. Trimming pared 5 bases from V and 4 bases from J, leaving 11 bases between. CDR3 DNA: TGTGCCAGCAGTATTGGACAAATCACCGGGGAGCTGTTTTTT. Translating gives CASSIGQITGELFF.

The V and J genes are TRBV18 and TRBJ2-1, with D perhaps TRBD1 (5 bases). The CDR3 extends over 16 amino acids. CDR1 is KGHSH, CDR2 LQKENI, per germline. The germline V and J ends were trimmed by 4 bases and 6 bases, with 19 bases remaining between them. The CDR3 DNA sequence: TGTGCCAGCTCACACCTGGACAAGCCGTCCCCCAATGAGCAGTTCTTC. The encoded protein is CASSHLDKPSPNEQFF.

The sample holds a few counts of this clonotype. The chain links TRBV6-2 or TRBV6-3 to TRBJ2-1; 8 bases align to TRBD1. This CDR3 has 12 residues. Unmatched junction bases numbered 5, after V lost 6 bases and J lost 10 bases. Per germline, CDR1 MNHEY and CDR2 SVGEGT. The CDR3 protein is CASSPRGREQFF. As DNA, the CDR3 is TGTGCCAGCAGCCCCAGGGGGCGCGAGCAGTTCTTC.

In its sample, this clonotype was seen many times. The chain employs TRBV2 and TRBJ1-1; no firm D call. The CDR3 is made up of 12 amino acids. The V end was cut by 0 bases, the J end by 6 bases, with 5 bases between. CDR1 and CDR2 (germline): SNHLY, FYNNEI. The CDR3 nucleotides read TGTGCCAGCAGTGAAGCGCTAGCTGAAGCTTTCTTT. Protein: CASSEALAEAFF.

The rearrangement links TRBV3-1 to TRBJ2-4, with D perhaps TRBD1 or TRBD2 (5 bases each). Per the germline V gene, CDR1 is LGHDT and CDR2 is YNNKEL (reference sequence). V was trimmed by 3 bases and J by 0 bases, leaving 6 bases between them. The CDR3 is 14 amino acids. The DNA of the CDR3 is TGTGCCAGCAGCCAGGGGGAAGCCAAAAACATTCAGTACTTC. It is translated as CASSQGEAKNIQYF.

The CDR3 coding sequence is TGTGCCACCAGCAGAGACCCCAGGCGAAATCAGCCCCAGCATTTT. Encoded protein: CATSRDPRRNQPQHF. This chain uses TRBV15 with TRBJ1-5; unclear D gene. Trimming stripped 0 bases from V and 4 bases from J, with 10 bases between. The CDR3 is 15 residues long. CDR1 is LNHNV and CDR2 is YYDKDF in the germline V gene (reference sequence). Drawing the rest from reference TRBV15 and TRBJ1-5, the complete variable domain is DAMVIQNPRYQVTQFGKPVTLSCSQTLNHNVMYWYQQKSSQAPKLLFHYYDKDFNNEADTPDNFQSRRPNTSFCFLDIRSPGLGDTAMYLCATSRDPRRNQPQHFGDGTRLSIL.

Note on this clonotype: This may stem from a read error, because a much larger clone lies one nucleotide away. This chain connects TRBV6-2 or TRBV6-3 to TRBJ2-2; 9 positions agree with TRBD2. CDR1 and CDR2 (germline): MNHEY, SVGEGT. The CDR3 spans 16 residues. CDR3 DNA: TGTGCCATCCTTCCCGCGGGAGGGCCGAACACCGGGGAGCTGTCTTTT. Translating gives CAILPAGGPNTGELSF.

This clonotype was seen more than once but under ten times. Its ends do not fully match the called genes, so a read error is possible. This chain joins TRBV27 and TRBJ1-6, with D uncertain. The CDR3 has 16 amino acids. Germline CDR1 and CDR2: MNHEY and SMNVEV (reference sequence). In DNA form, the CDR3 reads TGTGCCAGCAGTTTTCATCCGGCAGCCTATAGTTCACCCCTCCACTTT. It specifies CASSFHPAAYSSPLHF.

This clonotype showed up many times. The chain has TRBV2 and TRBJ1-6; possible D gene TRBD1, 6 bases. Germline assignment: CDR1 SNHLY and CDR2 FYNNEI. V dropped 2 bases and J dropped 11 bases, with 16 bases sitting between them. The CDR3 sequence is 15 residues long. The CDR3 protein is CASSESGQKIAPLHF. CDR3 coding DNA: TGTGCCAGCAGTGAAAGCGGACAGAAGATAGCACCCCTCCACTTT.

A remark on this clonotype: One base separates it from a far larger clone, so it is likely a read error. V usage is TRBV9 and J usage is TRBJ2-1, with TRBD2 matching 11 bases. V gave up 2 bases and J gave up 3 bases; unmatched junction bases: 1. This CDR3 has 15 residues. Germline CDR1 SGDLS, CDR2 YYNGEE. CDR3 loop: CASSVGLADYNEQFF. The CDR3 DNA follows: TGTGCCAGCAGCGTGGGACTAGCGGACTACAATGAGCAGTTCTTC. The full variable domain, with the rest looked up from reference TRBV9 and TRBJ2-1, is DSGVTQTPKHLITATGQRVTLRCSPRSGDLSVYWYQQSLDQGLQFLIQYYNGEERAKGNILERFSAQQFPDLHSELNLSSLELGDSALYFCASSVGLADYNEQFFGPGTRLTVL.

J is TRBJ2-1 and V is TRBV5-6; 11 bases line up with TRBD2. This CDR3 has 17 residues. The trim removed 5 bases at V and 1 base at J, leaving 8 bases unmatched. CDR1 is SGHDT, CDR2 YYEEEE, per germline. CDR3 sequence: CASSSWGLAASYNEQFF. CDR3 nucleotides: TGTGCCAGCAGTTCCTGGGGACTAGCGGCTTCCTACAATGAGCAGTTCTTC.

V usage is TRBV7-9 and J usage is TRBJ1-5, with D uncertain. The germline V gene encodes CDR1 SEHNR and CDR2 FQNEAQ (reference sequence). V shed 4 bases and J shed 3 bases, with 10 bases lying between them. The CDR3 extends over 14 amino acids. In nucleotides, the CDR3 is TGTGCCAGCAGCTCGGACGGCTTCAATCAGCCCCAGCATTTT. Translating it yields CASSSDGFNQPQHF. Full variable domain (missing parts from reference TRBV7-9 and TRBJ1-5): DTGVSQNPRHKITKRGQNVTFRCDPISEHNRLYWYRQTLGQGPEFLTYFQNEAQLEKSRLLSDRFSAERPKGSFSTLEIQRTEQGDSAMYLCASSSDGFNQPQHFGDGTRLSIL.

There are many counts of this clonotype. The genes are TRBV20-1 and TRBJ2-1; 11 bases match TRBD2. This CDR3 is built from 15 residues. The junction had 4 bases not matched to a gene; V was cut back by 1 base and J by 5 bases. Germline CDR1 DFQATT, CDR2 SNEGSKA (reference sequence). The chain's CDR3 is CSARVQTSGNNEQFF. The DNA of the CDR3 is TGCAGTGCTAGAGTCCAGACTAGCGGGAACAATGAGCAGTTCTTC.

The CDR3 region is CAWSPGNEQFF. For the CDR3, the DNA is TGTGCCTGGAGTCCTGGGAATGAGCAGTTCTTC. The chain has TRBV30 and TRBJ2-1, with no clear D. CDR3 length equals 11 residues. Deletions cut 2 bases from V and 7 bases from J, with 6 bases between. Germline V CDR1 and CDR2: GTSNPN, SVGIG (reference sequence).